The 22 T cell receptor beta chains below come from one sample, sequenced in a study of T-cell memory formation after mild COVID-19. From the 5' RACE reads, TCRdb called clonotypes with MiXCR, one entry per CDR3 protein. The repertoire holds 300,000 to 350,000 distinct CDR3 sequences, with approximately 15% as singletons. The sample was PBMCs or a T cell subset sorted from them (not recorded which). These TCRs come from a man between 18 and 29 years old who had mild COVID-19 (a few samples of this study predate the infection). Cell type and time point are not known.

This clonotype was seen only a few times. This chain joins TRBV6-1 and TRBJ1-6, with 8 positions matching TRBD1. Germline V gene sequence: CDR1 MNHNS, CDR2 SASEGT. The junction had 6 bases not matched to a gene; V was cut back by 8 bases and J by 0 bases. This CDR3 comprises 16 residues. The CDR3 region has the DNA TGTGCCAGCTCCACAGGGGGGGGCTCCTATAATTCACCCCTCCACTTT. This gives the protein CASSTGGGSYNSPLHF.

CDR3 sequence (DNA): TGTGCCAGTAGGCGACAGGGGGCTGACATTCAGTACTTC. This translates into CASRRQGADIQYF. The rearrangement joins TRBV19 to TRBJ2-4, with TRBD1 identical over 10 bases. Germline loops: CDR1 LNHDA, CDR2 SQIVND (reference sequence). This CDR3 has 13 residues. J was trimmed by 8 bases and V by 6 bases; bases with no gene match: 4.

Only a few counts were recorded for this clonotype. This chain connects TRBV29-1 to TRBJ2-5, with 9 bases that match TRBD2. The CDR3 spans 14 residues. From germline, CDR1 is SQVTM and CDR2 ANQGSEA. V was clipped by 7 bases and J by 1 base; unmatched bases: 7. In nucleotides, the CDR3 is TGCAGCGGCGGGAGGGGGACTATCCAAGAGACCCAGTACTTC. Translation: CSGGRGTIQETQYF.

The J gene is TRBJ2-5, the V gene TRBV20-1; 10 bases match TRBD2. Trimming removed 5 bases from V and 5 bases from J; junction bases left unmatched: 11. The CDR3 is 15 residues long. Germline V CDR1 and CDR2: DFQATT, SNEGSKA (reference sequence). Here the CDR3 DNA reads TGCAGTGCTCCGCGGGCTAGCGGGGGCCACGAGACCCAGTACTTC. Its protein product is CSAPRASGGHETQYF.

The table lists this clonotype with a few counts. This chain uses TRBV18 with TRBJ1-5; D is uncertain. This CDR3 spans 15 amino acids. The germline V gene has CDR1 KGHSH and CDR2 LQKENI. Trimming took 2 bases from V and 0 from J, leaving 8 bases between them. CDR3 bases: TGTGCCAGCTCACCAAAGGGAGATAGCAATCAGCCCCAGCATTTT. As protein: CASSPKGDSNQPQHF.

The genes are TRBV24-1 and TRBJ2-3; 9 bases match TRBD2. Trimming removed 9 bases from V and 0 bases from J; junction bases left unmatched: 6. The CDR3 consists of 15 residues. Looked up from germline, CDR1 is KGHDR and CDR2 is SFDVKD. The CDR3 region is CATGEAGGSTDTQYF. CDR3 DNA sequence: TGTGCCACCGGGGAAGCGGGGGGAAGCACAGATACGCAGTATTTT.

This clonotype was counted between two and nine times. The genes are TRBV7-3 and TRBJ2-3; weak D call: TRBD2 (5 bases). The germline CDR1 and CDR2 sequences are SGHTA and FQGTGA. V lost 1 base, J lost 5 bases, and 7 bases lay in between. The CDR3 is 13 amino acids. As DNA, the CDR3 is TGTGCCAGCAGCTTAAGAGAGGGAGATACGCAGTATTTT. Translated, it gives CASSLREGDTQYF.

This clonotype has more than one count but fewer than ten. This CDR3 reads CASSYGPGRVSYGYTF. CDR3 nucleotides: TGTGCCAGCAGTTACGGGCCGGGGCGGGTGAGCTATGGCTACACCTTC. V and J are TRBV6-5 and TRBJ1-2, with D tentatively TRBD1 (5 bases). The length of the CDR3 is 16 residues. Germline V gene lookup returns CDR1 MNHEY and CDR2 SVGAGI. V gave up 2 bases and J gave up 4 bases, with 17 bases separating them.

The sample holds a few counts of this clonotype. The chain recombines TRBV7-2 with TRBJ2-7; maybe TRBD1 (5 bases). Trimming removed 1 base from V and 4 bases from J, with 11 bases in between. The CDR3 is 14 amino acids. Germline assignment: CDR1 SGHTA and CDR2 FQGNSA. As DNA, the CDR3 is TGTGCCAGCAGCTTAGAGCTAGGGGCATACGAGCAGTACGTC. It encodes CASSLELGAYEQYV.

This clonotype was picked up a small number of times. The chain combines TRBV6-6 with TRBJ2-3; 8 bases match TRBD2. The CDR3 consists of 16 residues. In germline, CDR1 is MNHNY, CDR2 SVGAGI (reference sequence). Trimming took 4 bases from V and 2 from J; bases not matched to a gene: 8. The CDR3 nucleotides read TGTGCCAGCAGTTCTCTCGCGGGGGGTTACACAGATACGCAGTATTTT. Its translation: CASSSLAGGYTDTQYF.

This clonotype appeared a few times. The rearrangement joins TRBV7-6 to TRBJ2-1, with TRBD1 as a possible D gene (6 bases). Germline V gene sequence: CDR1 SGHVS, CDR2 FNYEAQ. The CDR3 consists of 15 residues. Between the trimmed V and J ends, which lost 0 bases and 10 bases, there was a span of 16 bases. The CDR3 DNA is TGTGCCAGCAGCTTAGCGAGACAGGCCCCCCCGGAGCAGTTCTTC. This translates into CASSLARQAPPEQFF.

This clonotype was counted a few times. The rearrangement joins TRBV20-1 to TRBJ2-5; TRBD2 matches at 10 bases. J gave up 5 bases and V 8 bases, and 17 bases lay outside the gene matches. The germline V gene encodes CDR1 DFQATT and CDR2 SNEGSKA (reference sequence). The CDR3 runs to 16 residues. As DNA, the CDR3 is TGCAGTCTCGGGGCGAGAGAGCGGGGGGGCTGGGAGACCCAGTACTTC. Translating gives CSLGARERGGWETQYF.

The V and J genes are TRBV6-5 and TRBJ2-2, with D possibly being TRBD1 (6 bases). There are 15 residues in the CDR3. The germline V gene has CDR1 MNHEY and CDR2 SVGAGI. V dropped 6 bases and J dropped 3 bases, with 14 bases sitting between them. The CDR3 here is CASRKTGGDTGELFF. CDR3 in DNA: TGTGCCAGCAGAAAGACAGGCGGAGACACCGGGGAGCTGTTTTTT.

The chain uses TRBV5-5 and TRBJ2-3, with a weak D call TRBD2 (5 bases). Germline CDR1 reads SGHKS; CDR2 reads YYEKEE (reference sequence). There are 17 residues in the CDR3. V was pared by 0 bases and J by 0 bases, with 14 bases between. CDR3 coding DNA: TGTGCCAGCAGCTTGGCCATGAGGGCCACTAGCACAGATACGCAGTATTTT. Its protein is CASSLAMRATSTDTQYF.

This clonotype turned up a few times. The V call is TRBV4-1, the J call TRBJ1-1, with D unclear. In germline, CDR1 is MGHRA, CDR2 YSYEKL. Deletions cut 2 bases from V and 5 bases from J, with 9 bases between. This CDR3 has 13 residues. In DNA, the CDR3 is TGCGCCAGCAGCCAAAACAGAGATACTGAAGCTTTCTTT. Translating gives CASSQNRDTEAFF.

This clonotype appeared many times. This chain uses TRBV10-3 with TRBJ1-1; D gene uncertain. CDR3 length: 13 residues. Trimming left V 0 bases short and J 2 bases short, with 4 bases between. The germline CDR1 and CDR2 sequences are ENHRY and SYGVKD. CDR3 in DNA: TGTGCCATCAGTGAGTCTGAAAACACTGAAGCTTTCTTT. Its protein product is CAISESENTEAFF.

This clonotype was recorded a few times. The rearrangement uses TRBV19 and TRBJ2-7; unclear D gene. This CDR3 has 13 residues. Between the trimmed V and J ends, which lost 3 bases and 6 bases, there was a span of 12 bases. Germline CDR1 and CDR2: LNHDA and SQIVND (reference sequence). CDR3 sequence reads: CASSIGSASEQYV. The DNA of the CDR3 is TGTGCCAGTAGTATCGGGTCAGCGTCCGAGCAGTACGTC.

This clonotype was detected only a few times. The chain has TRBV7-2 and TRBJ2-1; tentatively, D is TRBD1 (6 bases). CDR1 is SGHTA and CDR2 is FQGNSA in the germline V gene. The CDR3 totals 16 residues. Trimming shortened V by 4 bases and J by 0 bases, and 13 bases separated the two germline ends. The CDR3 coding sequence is TGTGCCAGCAGCTCACAGGGCCTGAGCTCCTACAATGAGCAGTTCTTC. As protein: CASSSQGLSSYNEQFF.

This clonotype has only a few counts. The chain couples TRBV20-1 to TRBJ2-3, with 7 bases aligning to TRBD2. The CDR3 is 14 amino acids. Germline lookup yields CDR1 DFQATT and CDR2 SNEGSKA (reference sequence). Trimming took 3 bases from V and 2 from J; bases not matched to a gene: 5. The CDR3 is CSASSRGYTDTQYF. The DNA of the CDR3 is TGCAGTGCTAGTTCGCGGGGGTACACAGATACGCAGTATTTT.

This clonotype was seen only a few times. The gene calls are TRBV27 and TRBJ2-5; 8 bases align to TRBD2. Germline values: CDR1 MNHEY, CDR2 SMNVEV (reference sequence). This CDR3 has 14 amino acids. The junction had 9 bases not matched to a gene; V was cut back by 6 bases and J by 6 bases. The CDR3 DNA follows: TGTGCCAGCAGAACTAGCGGATCGTTAAAGACCCAGTACTTC. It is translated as CASRTSGSLKTQYF.

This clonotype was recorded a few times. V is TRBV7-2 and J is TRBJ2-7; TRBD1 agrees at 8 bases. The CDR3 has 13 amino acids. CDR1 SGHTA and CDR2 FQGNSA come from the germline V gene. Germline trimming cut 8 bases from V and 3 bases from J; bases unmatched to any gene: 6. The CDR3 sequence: CASVQQGGYEQYF. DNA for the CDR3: TGTGCCAGCGTCCAACAGGGGGGCTACGAGCAGTACTTC. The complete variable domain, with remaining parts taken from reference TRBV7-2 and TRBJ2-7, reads GAGVSQSPSNKVTEKGKDVELRCDPISGHTALYWYRQSLGQGLEFLIYFQGNSAPDKSGLPSDRFSAERTGGSVSTLTIQRTQQEDSAVYLCASVQQGGYEQYFGPGTRLTVT.

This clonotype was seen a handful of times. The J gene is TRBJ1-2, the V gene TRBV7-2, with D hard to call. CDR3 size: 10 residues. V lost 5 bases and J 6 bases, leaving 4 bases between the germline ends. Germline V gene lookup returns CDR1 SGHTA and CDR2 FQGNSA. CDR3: CASSNNGYTF. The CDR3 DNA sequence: TGTGCCAGCAGCAATAATGGCTACACCTTC.